What follows are 29 T cell receptor beta chains derived from one specimen sequenced in a study of T cell repertoires in cytomegalovirus infection. TCRdb redid the calling of the reads with MiXCR, one entry per CDR3 protein. This table holds a few hundred thousand distinct CDR3 sequences, approximately 13% found once. Sequenced sample: PBMCs. These receptors were collected from a human donor in good health (CMV status not recorded). Some clones in this sample may be carry-over from other donors' samples.

This clonotype has ten or more counts. J is TRBJ1-2 and V is TRBV7-9; D remains unclear. This CDR3 spans 12 amino acids. Trimming left V 4 bases short and J 4 bases short, with 7 bases between. Germline values: CDR1 SEHNR, CDR2 FQNEAQ (reference sequence). The CDR3 region has the DNA TGTGCCAGCAGCTGGGTCTCCTATGGCTACACCTTC. Translation gives CASSWVSYGYTF.

This clonotype was seen ten or more times. The CDR3 bases are TGTGCCAGCACCGTAGGACAGGTCCTCAATCAGCCCCAGCATTTT. It is translated as CASTVGQVLNQPQHF. The rearrangement links TRBV6-2 or TRBV6-3 to TRBJ1-5; 7 bases fit TRBD1. With 7 bases clipped from V and 3 bases from J, the junction kept 9 bases outside the gene matches. From germline, CDR1 is MNHEY and CDR2 SVGEGT. The CDR3 is 15 amino acids.

This clonotype occurred many times. The chain joins TRBV7-3 to TRBJ2-1; a weak D match, TRBD2 (5 bases). The germline V and J ends were trimmed by 2 bases and 7 bases, with 18 bases remaining between them. CDR1 SGHTA and CDR2 FQGTGA come from the germline V gene. The length of the CDR3 is 16 residues. The CDR3 protein is CASSLVLGSPRNEQFF. In DNA, the CDR3 is TGTGCCAGCAGCTTAGTACTTGGGAGCCCCCGGAATGAGCAGTTCTTC.

This clonotype was recorded at least ten times. A read error may account for a junction end that differs from germline. This chain connects TRBV5-1 to TRBJ2-7; D is ambiguous. The length of the CDR3 is 11 residues. In germline, CDR1 is SGHRS, CDR2 YFSETQ. Written as DNA, the CDR3 is TGTGCCAGCAGTGATTCCTACGAGCAGTACTTC. Translation: CASSDSYEQYF.

This clonotype was seen a few times. The V gene is TRBV20-1, the J gene TRBJ2-5; D gene unclear. From germline, CDR1 is DFQATT and CDR2 SNEGSKA (reference sequence). V was trimmed by 1 base and J by 0 bases, leaving 6 bases between them. The CDR3 has 13 amino acids. The DNA of the CDR3 is TGCAGTGCTAGAGGGGGTAACCAAGAGACCCAGTACTTC. This encodes CSARGGNQETQYF.

The chain carries TRBV19 and TRBJ2-1; 7 bases agree with TRBD2. Trimming at V came to 3 bases and at J to 7 bases, leaving 12 bases not matched to a gene. The CDR3 sequence is 16 residues long. Germline values: CDR1 LNHDA, CDR2 SQIVND (reference sequence). The CDR3 nucleotides read TGTGCCAGTAGTATTTTTCTGGGGAGGGCCGCTAATGAGCAGTTCTTC. This encodes CASSIFLGRAANEQFF.

This clonotype was seen many times. This chain links TRBV6-5 with TRBJ2-3; TRBD2 agrees at 11 bases. Germline V gene sequence: CDR1 MNHEY, CDR2 SVGAGI. This CDR3 spans 17 amino acids. V shed 2 bases, J shed 5 bases, and the junction held 9 bases outside the gene matches. In DNA form, the CDR3 reads TGTGCCAGCAGTTACGGTAGCGGGAGGGCCGAGGGAGATACGCAGTATTTT. This sequence encodes CASSYGSGRAEGDTQYF.

This clonotype has ten or more counts. J is TRBJ2-2 and V is TRBV10-3, with D unresolved. The ends were cut back, 9 bases at V and 0 bases at J, with 14 bases in the middle. The germline V gene has CDR1 ENHRY and CDR2 SYGVKD. The CDR3 has 15 residues. CDR3 DNA: TGTGCCATGAGATCGGCCCCTACGAACACCGGGGAGCTGTTTTTT. This encodes CAMRSAPTNTGELFF.

This clonotype was picked up many times. The rearrangement links TRBV7-2 to TRBJ2-1; 9 bases map to TRBD2. The CDR3 is made up of 16 amino acids. CDR1 SGHTA and CDR2 FQGNSA come from the germline V gene. The J segment lost 7 bases and the V segment lost 5 bases, leaving 12 bases of the junction unmatched. The CDR3 sequence: CASSAGGTPSANEQFF. CDR3 in DNA: TGTGCCAGCAGCGCGGGGGGGACTCCAAGCGCGAATGAGCAGTTCTTC.

Ten or more counts support this clonotype. This sequence joins TRBV20-1 and TRBJ2-7; the match to TRBD2 covers 8 bases. The CDR3 has 14 amino acids. The germline gives CDR1 DFQATT, CDR2 SNEGSKA (reference sequence). V lost 6 bases, J lost 2 bases, and 9 bases stayed unmatched. The CDR3 spells CSAHPQREPYEQYF. The CDR3 DNA follows: TGCAGTGCCCATCCTCAGCGGGAGCCCTACGAGCAGTACTTC.

This clonotype was counted ten times or more. This chain joins TRBV12-3 or TRBV12-4 and TRBJ1-2, with TRBD1 identical over 8 bases. This CDR3 has 14 residues. With 6 bases clipped from V and 4 bases from J, the junction kept 7 bases outside the gene matches. For the CDR3, the DNA is TGTGCCAGCAGAATACAGGGGGGTGTCTATGGCTACACCTTC. Protein: CASRIQGGVYGYTF.

The table lists this clonotype with many counts. This chain uses TRBV29-1 with TRBJ1-1, with a possible D match to TRBD1 (5 bases). The CDR3 extends over 12 amino acids. Germline V lookup: CDR1 SQVTM, CDR2 ANQGSEA. The V and J ends lost 4 bases and 0 bases respectively, with 6 bases between them. In DNA form, the CDR3 reads TGCAGCGTTGGACAGATGAACACTGAAGCTTTCTTT. It encodes CSVGQMNTEAFF.

This clonotype was counted at least ten times. This chain uses TRBV7-9 with TRBJ2-1; perhaps TRBD2 as D (6 bases). This CDR3 contains 15 residues. Germline lookup yields CDR1 SEHNR and CDR2 FQNEAQ (reference sequence). The V end lost 2 bases, the J end lost 6 bases, and 14 bases lay between the germline ends. DNA for the CDR3: TGTGCCAGCAGCTTATCCGGGACTTCATTCAATGAGCAGTTCTTC. Its translation: CASSLSGTSFNEQFF.

This clonotype was seen repeatedly, ten times or more. This chain connects TRBV20-1 to TRBJ1-5; perhaps TRBD1 as D (5 bases). CDR1 is DFQATT and CDR2 is SNEGSKA in the germline V gene (reference sequence). V was trimmed by 6 bases and J by 2 bases, leaving 14 bases between them. This CDR3 is 14 amino acids long. Written as DNA, the CDR3 is TGCAGTGCCCGAGTAGGAGGGGGCAATCAGCCCCAGCATTTT. Translating gives CSARVGGGNQPQHF.

This clonotype has just a few counts. This chain links TRBV6-2 or TRBV6-3 with TRBJ2-7, with D perhaps TRBD2 (6 bases). Germline lookup yields CDR1 MNHEY and CDR2 SVGEGT. CDR3 length: 13 residues. Trimming pared 8 bases from V and 6 bases from J, leaving 17 bases between. In DNA, the CDR3 is TGTGCCAGCCAACTTAGCGGAGCCCCCGAGCAGTACTTC. Its translation: CASQLSGAPEQYF.

The chain joins TRBV11-2 to TRBJ1-2, with no clear D. Germline assignment: CDR1 SGHAT and CDR2 FQNNGV. This CDR3 has 15 amino acids. The V and J ends lost 5 bases and 4 bases respectively, with 17 bases between them. This CDR3 reads CASSPTSSGSYGYTF. The CDR3 bases are TGTGCCAGCAGCCCGACATCATCTGGGTCCTATGGCTACACCTTC.

This clonotype was picked up many times. J is TRBJ2-7 and V is TRBV28; TRBD1 aligns across 8 bases. V gave up 8 bases and J gave up 4 bases; unmatched junction bases: 7. Germline V lookup: CDR1 MDHEN, CDR2 SYDVKM. This CDR3 region has 13 residues. CDR3 in amino acids: CASEGQDVYEQYF. CDR3 sequence (DNA): TGTGCCAGCGAGGGACAGGACGTGTACGAGCAGTACTTC.

This clonotype was counted at least ten times. The chain couples TRBV10-3 to TRBJ2-7; D may be TRBD1 (6 bases). Germline loops: CDR1 ENHRY, CDR2 SYGVKD. Trimming cost V 11 bases and J 5 bases, with 25 bases left between them. The CDR3 covers 15 residues. The CDR3 sequence is CAVHPGHSPAHEQYF. The CDR3, as DNA: TGTGCCGTTCACCCGGGACATTCCCCCGCCCACGAGCAGTACTTC.

In this sample, this clonotype turned up many times. DNA for the CDR3: TGTGCCAGCAGCTACGCGCCCCAGGGGGGAGAGACCCAGTACTTC. It encodes CASSYAPQGGETQYF. The rearrangement links TRBV7-2 to TRBJ2-5; maybe TRBD1 (7 bases). V gave up 4 bases and J gave up 4 bases, with 16 bases separating them. The germline CDR1 and CDR2 sequences are SGHTA and FQGNSA. The CDR3 is made up of 15 amino acids.

This clonotype was seen just once. V is TRBV28 and J is TRBJ2-5; 7 nucleotides match TRBD2. Looked up from germline, CDR1 is MDHEN and CDR2 is SYDVKM. V gave up 3 bases and J gave up 5 bases; unmatched junction bases: 9. This CDR3 contains 15 residues. The CDR3 nucleotides read TGTGCCAGCAGTTTGTCGGCGGGAGTCTGGGAGACCCAGTACTTC. Translating it yields CASSLSAGVWETQYF. Full variable domain (remainder filled in from reference TRBV28 and TRBJ2-5): DVKVTQSSRYLVKRTGEKVFLECVQDMDHENMFWYRQDPGLGLRLIYFSYDVKMKEKGDIPEGYSVSREKKERFSLILESASTNQTSMYLCASSLSAGVWETQYFGPGTRLLVL.

This clonotype was recorded a few times. The rearrangement links TRBV6-1 to TRBJ1-2; D remains ambiguous. Per the germline V gene, CDR1 is MNHNS and CDR2 is SASEGT. The CDR3 has 13 amino acids. The V and J ends lost 9 bases and 4 bases respectively, with 15 bases between them. CDR3 DNA: TGTGCCAGTTTCAGCGGTTTCCTCTATGGCTACACCTTC. It translates to CASFSGFLYGYTF.

This clonotype was detected a few times. The chain employs TRBV29-1 and TRBJ1-2; TRBD1 aligns across 9 bases. The germline CDR1 and CDR2 sequences are SQVTM and ANQGSEA. This CDR3 region has 13 residues. The J segment lost 9 bases and the V segment lost 5 bases, leaving 10 bases of the junction unmatched. DNA of the CDR3: TGCAGCGTTTATACCGGGACAGGGAATAGCTACACCTTC. This translates into CSVYTGTGNSYTF.

This clonotype was observed a handful of times. The rearrangement joins TRBV25-1 to TRBJ1-5; TRBD1 aligns across 9 bases. CDR3 length: 13 residues. Germline lookup yields CDR1 MGHDK and CDR2 SYGVNS. The ends lost 10 bases at V and 5 bases at J; junction bases unmatched: 6. The DNA for the CDR3 is TGTGCCAAGGGACAGGGCCAGGATCAGCCCCAGCATTTT. This sequence encodes CAKGQGQDQPQHF.

This clonotype was detected only a few times. The V call is TRBV4-2, the J call TRBJ2-7; maybe TRBD2 (6 bases). Trimming removed 3 bases at V and 0 bases at J, with 12 bases between. Germline loops: CDR1 LGHNA, CDR2 YNFKEQ. The CDR3 has 15 amino acids. Written as DNA, the CDR3 is TGTGCCAGCAGCCATCTTCTCGGGGGCTCCTACGAGCAGTACTTC. This codes for CASSHLLGGSYEQYF.

This clonotype was seen ten or more times. The chain couples TRBV7-2 to TRBJ2-1; 7 nucleotides align to TRBD2. Germline V gene lookup returns CDR1 SGHTA and CDR2 FQGNSA. The V and J ends lost 4 bases and 9 bases, in that order; junction bases with no gene match: 12. The CDR3 spans 15 residues. The chain's CDR3 is CASSSRSRGFSEQFF. The CDR3 DNA reads as TGTGCCAGCAGCTCCCGCTCGCGGGGGTTCTCTGAGCAGTTCTTC.

This clonotype showed up many times. This chain connects TRBV28 to TRBJ1-2, with a tentative D call TRBD1 (6 bases). The germline V gene encodes CDR1 MDHEN and CDR2 SYDVKM. The CDR3 is 17 residues long. Trimming left V 3 bases short and J 2 bases short, with 19 bases between. This CDR3 is CASSFTSRDIPNYGYTF. The DNA for the CDR3 is TGTGCCAGCAGTTTTACTTCCCGGGACATTCCGAACTATGGCTACACCTTC.

The table lists this clonotype with many counts. The chain couples TRBV7-2 to TRBJ2-7; D remains unclear. V lost 6 bases to trimming and J lost 6 bases, with 9 bases between them. The CDR3 runs 11 residues. Looked up from germline, CDR1 is SGHTA and CDR2 is FQGNSA. This CDR3 is CASSSLGEQYF. CDR3 sequence (DNA): TGTGCCAGCAGTTCCCTCGGCGAGCAGTACTTC. Drawing the rest from reference TRBV7-2 and TRBJ2-7, the complete variable domain is GAGVSQSPSNKVTEKGKDVELRCDPISGHTALYWYRQSLGQGLEFLIYFQGNSAPDKSGLPSDRFSAERTGGSVSTLTIQRTQQEDSAVYLCASSSLGEQYFGPGTRLTVT.

The chain employs TRBV7-3 and TRBJ1-1; no definite D call. Germline V lookup: CDR1 SGHTA, CDR2 FQGTGA. Between the trimmed V and J ends, which lost 4 bases and 1 base, there was a span of 13 bases. The CDR3 sequence is 15 residues long. As DNA, the CDR3 is TGTGCCAGCAGCTCAACCCCGTTGACGAACACTGAAGCTTTCTTT. Protein sequence: CASSSTPLTNTEAFF.

This clonotype occurred many times. Germline and junction disagree at one end, which may indicate a read error. V usage is TRBV7-7 and J usage is TRBJ2-3; D unresolved. Germline V CDR1 and CDR2: SSHAT, FNYEAQ (reference sequence). There are 13 residues in the CDR3. This chain's CDR3 is CASSPDGPDTQYF. DNA for the CDR3: TGTGCTAGCAGCCCGGACGGGCCTGATACGCAGTATTTT. The entire variable domain, with the rest obtained from reference TRBV7-7 and TRBJ2-3, is as follows: GAGVSQSPRYKVTKRGQDVTLRCDPISSHATLYWYQQALGQGPEFLTYFNYEAQPDKSGLPSDRFSAERPEGSISTLTIQRTEQRDSAMYRCASSPDGPDTQYFGPGTRLTVL.